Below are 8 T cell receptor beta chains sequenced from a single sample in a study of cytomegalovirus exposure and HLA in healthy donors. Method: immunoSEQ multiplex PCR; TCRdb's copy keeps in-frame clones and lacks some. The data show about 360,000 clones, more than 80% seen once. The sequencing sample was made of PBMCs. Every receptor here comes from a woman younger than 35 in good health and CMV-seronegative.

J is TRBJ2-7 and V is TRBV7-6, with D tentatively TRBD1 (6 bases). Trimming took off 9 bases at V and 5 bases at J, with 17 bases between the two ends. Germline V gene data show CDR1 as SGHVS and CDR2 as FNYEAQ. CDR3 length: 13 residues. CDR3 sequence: CASGEIQGHEQYF. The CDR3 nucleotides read TGTGCCAGTGGGGAGATACAGGGCCACGAGCAGTACTTC. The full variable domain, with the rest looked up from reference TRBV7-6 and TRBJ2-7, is GAGVSQSPRYKVTKRGQDVALRCDPISGHVSLYWYRQALGQGPEFLTYFNYEAQQDKSGLPNDRFSAERPEGSISTLTIQRTEQRDSAMYRCASGEIQGHEQYFGPGTRLTVT.

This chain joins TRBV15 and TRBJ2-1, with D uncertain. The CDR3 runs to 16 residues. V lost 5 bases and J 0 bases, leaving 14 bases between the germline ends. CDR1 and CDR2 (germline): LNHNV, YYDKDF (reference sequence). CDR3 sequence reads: CATSGPRHASYNEQFF. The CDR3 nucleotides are TGTGCCACCAGCGGCCCTCGTCATGCCTCCTACAATGAGCAGTTCTTC.

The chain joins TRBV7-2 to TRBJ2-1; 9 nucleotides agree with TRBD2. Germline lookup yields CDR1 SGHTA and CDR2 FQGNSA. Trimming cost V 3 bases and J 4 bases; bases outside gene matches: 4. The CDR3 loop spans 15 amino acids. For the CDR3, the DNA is TGTGCCAGCAGCTTGACTAGCGGACGATACAATGAGCAGTTCTTC. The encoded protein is CASSLTSGRYNEQFF.

The CDR3 nucleotides read TGTGCCAGCAGCTCTGGCTTGGAGGGGTCAGACGAGCAGTACTTC. Protein product: CASSSGLEGSDEQYF. The rearrangement joins TRBV5-4 to TRBJ2-7; TRBD2 is a possible D gene (6 bases). In germline, CDR1 is SGHNT, CDR2 YYREEE (reference sequence). The CDR3 has 15 amino acids. V lost 3 bases and J lost 5, with 18 bases in between.

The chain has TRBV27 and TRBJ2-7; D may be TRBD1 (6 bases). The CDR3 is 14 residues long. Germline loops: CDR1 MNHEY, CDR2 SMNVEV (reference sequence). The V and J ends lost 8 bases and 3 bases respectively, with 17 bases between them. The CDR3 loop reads CASGPLGRGYEQYF. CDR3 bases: TGTGCCAGCGGGCCCCTTGGCAGGGGCTACGAGCAGTACTTC.

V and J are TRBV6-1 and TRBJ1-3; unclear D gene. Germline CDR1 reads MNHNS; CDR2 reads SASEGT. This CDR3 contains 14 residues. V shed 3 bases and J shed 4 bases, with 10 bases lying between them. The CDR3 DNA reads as TGTGCCAGCAGTGAGGGCAGTTCGGGAAACACCATATATTTT. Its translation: CASSEGSSGNTIYF.

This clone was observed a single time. In DNA form, the CDR3 reads TGTGCCAGCAGCTTGACATCTGCTAACTATGGCTACACCTTC. Protein sequence: CASSLTSANYGYTF. V gene TRBV7-2 combines with J gene TRBJ1-2; D unresolved. Deletions cut 3 bases from V and 0 bases from J, with 8 bases between. Looked up from germline, CDR1 is SGHTA and CDR2 is FQGNSA. This CDR3 region has 14 residues.

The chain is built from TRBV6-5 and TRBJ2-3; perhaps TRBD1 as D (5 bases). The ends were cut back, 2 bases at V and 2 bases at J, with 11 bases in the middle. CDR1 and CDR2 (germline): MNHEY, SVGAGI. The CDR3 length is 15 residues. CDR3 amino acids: CASSYRQGYTDTQYF. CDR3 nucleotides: TGTGCCAGCAGTTACAGGCAGGGCTACACAGATACGCAGTATTTT.